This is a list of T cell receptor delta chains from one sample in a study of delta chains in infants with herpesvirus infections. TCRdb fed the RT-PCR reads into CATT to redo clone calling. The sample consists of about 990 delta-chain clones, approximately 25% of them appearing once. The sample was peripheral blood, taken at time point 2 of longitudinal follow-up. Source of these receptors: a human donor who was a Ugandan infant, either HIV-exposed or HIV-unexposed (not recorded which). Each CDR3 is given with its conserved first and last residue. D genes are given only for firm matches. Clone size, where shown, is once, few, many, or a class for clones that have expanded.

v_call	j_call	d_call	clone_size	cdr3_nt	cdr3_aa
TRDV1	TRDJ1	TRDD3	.	TGTGCTCTTGGGGAACTAGACACGAGCAATACCGGGGGGGATGATAATAAACTCATCTTT	CALGELDTSNTGGDDNKLIF
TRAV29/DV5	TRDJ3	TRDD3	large	TGTGCAGCAAGGGGGATAAGCTCCTGGGACACCCGACAGATGTTTTTC	CAARGISSWDTRQMFF
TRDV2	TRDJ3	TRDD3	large	TGTGCCTGTGACACTGGGGGATACGCGTCCTGGGACACCCGACAGATGTTTTTC	CACDTGGYASWDTRQMFF
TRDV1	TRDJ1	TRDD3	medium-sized	TGTGCTCTTGGGGAACCTTATATCACAAAAAAACTGGGGGATACAAATATAAGGGCCGATAAACTCATCTTT	CALGEPYITKKLGDTNIRADKLIF
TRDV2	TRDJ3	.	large	TGTGCCTGTGACACCGTCGGCTCCTGGGACACCCGACAGATGTTTTTC	CACDTVGSWDTRQMFF
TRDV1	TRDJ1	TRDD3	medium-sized	TGTGCTCTTGGGGAACTAGGGGAATTCCAGCGTATGGGGGATGAAGGGATCTGTGCGAAACTCATCTTT	CALGELGEFQRMGDEGICAKLIF
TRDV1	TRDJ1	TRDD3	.	TGTGCTCTTGGGGAATATGGGGGACCCCTTAGGGAGACCGATAAACTCATCTTT	CALGEYGGPLRETDKLIF
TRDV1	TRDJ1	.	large	TGTGCTCTTGGGGAACCCGTCCTCTGGGGGTTCCTAAACACCGATAAACTCATCTTT	CALGEPVLWGFLNTDKLIF
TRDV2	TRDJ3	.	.	TGTGCCTGTGACACCGTTTTTCCGGGGGACTCCTGGGACACCCGACAGATGTTTTTC	CACDTVFPGDSWDTRQMFF
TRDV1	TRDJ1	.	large	TGTGCTCTTGGGGAGCCCGGCCTGTACACCGATAAACTCATCTTT	CALGEPGLYTDKLIF
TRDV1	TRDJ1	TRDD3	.	TGTGCTCTTGGGGAACTCTCCCTTCGCCGGGGGATACAAGAGCAAACCACCGATAAACTCATCTTT	CALGELSLRRGIQEQTTDKLIF
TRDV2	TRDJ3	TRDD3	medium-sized	TGTGCCTGTGACACCGTTCTGGGGGTGAGCTCCTGGGACACCCGACAGATGTTTTTC	CACDTVLGVSSWDTRQMFF